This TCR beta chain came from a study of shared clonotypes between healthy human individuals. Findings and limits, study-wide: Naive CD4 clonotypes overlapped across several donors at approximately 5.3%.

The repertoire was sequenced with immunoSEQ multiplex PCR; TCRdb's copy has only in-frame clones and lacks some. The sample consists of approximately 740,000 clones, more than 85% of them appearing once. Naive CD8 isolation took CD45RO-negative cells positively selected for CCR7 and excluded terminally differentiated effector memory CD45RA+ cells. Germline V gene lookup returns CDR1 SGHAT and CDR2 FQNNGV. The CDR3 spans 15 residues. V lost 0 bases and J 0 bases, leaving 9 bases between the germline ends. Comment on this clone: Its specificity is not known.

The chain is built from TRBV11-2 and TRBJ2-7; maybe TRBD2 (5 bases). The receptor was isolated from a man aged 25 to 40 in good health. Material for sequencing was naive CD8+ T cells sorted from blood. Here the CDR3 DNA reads TGTGCCAGCAGCTTAGAAGCCGGGGACTCCTACGAGCAGTACTTC. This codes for CASSLEAGDSYEQYF.